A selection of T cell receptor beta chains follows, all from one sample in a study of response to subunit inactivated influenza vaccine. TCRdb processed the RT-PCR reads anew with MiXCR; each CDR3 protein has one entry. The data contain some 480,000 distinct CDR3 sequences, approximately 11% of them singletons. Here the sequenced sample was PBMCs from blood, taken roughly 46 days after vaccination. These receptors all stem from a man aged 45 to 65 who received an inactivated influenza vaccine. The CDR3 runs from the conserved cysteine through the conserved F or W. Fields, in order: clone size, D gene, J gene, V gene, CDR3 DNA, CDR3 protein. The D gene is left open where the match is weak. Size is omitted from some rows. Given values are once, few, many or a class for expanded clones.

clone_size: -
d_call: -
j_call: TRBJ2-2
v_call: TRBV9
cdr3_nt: TGTGCCAGCAGCGTAGATCCAGGGTCCACCGGGGAGCTGTTTTTT
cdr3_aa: CASSVDPGSTGELFF

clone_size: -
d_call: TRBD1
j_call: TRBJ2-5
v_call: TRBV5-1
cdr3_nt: TGCGCCAGCTCCCCAGGGGGCGGCGTCTGGGAGACCCAGTACTTC
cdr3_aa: CASSPGGGVWETQYF

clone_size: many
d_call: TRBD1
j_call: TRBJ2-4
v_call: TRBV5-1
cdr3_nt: TGCGCCAGCAGCTTGCAGGGGGACATTCAGTACTTC
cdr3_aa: CASSLQGDIQYF

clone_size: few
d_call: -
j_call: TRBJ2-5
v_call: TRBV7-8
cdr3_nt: TGTGCCAGCAGCTTTAACAGGGTAGAGGAGACCCAGTACTTC
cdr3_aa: CASSFNRVEETQYF

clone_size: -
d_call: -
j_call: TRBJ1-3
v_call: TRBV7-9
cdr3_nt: TGTGCCACCAGACAGCCTGGAAACACCATATATTTT
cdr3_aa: CATRQPGNTIYF

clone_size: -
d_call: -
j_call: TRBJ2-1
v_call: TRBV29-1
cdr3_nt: TGCAGCGTTTCGTCGGGCGCGGCGGCGGTTCCGTTCTTC
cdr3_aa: CSVSSGAAAVPFF

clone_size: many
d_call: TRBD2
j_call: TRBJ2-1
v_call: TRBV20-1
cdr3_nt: TGCAGCGCGCGTAGCGGGGGCTCCTACAATGAGCAGTTCTTC
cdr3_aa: CSARSGGSYNEQFF

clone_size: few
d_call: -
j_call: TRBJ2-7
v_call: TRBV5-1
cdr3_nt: TGCGCCAGCAGCTTTCCCCAGGGCTACGAGCAGTACTTC
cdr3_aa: CASSFPQGYEQYF

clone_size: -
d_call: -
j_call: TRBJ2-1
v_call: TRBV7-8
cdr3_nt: TGTGCCAGCAGCTTAGTCCCGAGTTTGAAAATAGAGTCCTACAATGAGCAGTTCTTC
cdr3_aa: CASSLVPSLKIESYNEQFF

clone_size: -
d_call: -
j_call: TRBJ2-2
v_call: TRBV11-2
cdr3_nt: TGTGCCAGCAGCTCCCCCGGGATCTCGAACACCGGGGAGCTGTTTTTT
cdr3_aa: CASSSPGISNTGELFF

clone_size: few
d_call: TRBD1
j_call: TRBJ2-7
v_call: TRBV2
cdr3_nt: TGTGCCAGCAGTGAAGGACAGGGGGTAGACGAGCAGTACTTC
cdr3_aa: CASSEGQGVDEQYF